This T cell receptor (beta chain) was sequenced for a study of blood T cell repertoires in COVID-19. Study-level information: COVID-19 samples from acute and convalescent phases originated in the United States, Italy and Spain. From T cells, B-cell-depleted T cells, or PBMCs came the material, which was cDNA or gDNA.

This clone showed up just a few times. Trimming took 5 bases from V and 2 from J; bases not matched to a gene: 8. This CDR3 has 15 residues. Germline assignment: CDR1 SGHDT and CDR2 YYEEEE. Per the study methods: By means of reference gene primer amplification, nucleated cell counts were estimated. TCRdb's table, derived via immunoSEQ multiplex PCR, lists solely in-frame clones and lacks some. V and J calls and clone size come straight from that table; D and trimming were deduced from the DNA. Here the sample spans about 240,000 clones, about four fifths being singletons. Sequenced input: peripheral blood. The chain joins TRBV5-6 to TRBJ1-2, with 8 bases matching TRBD1. The receptor comes from a woman of 80 years or more with acute or convalescent COVID-19. The CDR3 here is CASSQDRGPNYGYTF. The CDR3 coding sequence is TGTGCCAGCAGTCAAGACAGGGGTCCCAACTATGGCTACACCTTC.